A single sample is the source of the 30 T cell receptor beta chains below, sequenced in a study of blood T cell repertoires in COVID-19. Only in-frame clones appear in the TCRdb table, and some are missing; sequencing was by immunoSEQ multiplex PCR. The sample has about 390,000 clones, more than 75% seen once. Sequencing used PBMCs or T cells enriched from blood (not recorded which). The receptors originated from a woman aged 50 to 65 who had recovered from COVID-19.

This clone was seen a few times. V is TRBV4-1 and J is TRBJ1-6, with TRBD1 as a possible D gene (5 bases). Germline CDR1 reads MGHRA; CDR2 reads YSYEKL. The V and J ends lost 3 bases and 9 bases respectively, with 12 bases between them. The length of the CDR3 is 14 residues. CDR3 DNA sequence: TGCGCCAGCAGCCAGGAGGGGTTTACTTCACCCCTCCACTTT. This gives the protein CASSQEGFTSPLHF.

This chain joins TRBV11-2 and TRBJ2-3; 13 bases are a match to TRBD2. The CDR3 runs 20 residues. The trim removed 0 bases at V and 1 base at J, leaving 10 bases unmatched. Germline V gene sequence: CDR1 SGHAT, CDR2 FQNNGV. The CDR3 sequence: CASSLEARLLAGGRTDTQYF. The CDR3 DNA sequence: TGTGCCAGCAGCTTAGAGGCCCGATTACTAGCGGGGGGGCGCACAGATACGCAGTATTTT.

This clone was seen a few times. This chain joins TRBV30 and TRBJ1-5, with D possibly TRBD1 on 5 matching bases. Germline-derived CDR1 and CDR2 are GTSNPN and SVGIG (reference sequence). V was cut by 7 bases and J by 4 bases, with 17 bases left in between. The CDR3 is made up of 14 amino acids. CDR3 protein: CASSGLRTNQPQHF. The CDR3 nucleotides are TGTGCCTCCTCGGGACTGAGAACTAATCAGCCCCAGCATTTT.

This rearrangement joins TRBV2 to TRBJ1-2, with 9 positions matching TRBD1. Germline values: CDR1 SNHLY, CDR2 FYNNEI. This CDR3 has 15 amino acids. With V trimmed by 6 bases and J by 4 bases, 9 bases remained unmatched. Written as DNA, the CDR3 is TGTGCCAGCAGGACCGGGACAGGGTTTGGCTATGGCTACACCTTC. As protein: CASRTGTGFGYGYTF. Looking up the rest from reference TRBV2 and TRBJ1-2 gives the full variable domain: EPEVTQTPSHQVTQMGQEVILRCVPISNHLYFYWYRQILGQKVEFLVSFYNNEISEKSEIFDDQFSVERPDGSNFTLKIRSTKLEDSAMYFCASRTGTGFGYGYTFGSGTRLTVV.

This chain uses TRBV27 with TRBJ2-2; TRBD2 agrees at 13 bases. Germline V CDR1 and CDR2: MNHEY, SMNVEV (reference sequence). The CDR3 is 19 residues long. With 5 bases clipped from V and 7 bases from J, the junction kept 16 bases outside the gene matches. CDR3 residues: CASSPKPGTSGAWGGELFF. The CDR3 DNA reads TGTGCCAGCAGTCCTAAGCCCGGGACTAGCGGGGCCTGGGGCGGGGAGCTGTTTTTT.

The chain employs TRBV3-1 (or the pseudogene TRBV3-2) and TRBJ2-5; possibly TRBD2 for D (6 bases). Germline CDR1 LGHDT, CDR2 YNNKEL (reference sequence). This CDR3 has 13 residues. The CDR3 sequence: CGSGGRYQETQYF. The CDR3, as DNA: TGTGGAAGCGGAGGGCGGTACCAAGAGACCCAGTACTTC.

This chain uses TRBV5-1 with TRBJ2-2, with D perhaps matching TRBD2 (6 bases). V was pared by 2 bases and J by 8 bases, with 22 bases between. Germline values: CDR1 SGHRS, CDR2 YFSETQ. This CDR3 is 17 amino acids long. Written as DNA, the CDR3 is TGCGCCAGCAGCTTAATCCCGCCTAGCGACTTAACGGGGGAGCTGTTTTTT. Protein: CASSLIPPSDLTGELFF.

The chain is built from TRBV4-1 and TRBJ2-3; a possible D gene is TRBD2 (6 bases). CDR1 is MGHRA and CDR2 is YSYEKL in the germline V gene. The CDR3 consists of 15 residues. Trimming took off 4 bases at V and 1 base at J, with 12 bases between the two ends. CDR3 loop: CASSPTTGGTDTQYF. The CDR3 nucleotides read TGCGCCAGCAGCCCAACGACGGGAGGCACAGATACGCAGTATTTT.

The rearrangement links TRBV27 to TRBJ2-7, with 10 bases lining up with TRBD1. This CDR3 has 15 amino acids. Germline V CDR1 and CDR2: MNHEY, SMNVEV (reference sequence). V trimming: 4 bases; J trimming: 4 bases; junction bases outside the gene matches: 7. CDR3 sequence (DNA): TGTGCCAGCAGTTCAGTGGGACAGGGGTGGTACGAGCAGTACTTC. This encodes CASSSVGQGWYEQYF.

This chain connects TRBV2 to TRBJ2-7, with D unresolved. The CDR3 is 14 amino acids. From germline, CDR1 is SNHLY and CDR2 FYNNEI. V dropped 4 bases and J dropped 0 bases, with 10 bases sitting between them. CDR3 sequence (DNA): TGTGCCAGCAGTGGTGATACCTACTCCTACGAGCAGTACTTC. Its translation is CASSGDTYSYEQYF.

CDR3: CASSYLRDSGTEAFF. As DNA, the CDR3 is TGTGCCAGCAGTTATTTGCGGGACAGCGGCACTGAAGCTTTCTTT. The V and J genes are TRBV6-5 and TRBJ1-1, with 7 bases matching TRBD1. Germline V lookup: CDR1 MNHEY, CDR2 SVGAGI. The CDR3 contains 15 residues. Trimming removed 3 bases from V and 4 bases from J; junction bases left unmatched: 8.

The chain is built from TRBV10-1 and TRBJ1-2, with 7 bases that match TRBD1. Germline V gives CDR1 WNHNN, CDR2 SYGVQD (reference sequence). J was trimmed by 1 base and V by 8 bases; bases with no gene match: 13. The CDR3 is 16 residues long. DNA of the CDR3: TGCGCCAGCCTAACTGATCAGGCAGGGGGTAACTATGGCTACACCTTC. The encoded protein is CASLTDQAGGNYGYTF.

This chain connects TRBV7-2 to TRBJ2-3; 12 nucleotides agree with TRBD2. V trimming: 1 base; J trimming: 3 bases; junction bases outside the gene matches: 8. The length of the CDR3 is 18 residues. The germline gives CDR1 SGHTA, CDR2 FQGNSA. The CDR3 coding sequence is TGTGCCAGCAGCTTAGGTGTCCTAGCGGGGGGGCCAACAGATACGCAGTATTTT. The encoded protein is CASSLGVLAGGPTDTQYF.

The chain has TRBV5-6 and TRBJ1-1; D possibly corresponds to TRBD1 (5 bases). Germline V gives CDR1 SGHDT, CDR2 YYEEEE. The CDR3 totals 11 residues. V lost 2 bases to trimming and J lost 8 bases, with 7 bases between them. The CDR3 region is CASSLYREAFF. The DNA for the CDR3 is TGTGCCAGCAGCTTATACAGGGAAGCTTTCTTT.

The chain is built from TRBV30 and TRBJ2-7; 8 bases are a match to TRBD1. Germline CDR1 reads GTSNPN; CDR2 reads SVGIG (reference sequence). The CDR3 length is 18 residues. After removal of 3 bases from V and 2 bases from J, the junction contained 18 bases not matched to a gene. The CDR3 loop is CAWSAITPRGPGTYEQYF. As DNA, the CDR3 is TGTGCCTGGAGCGCGATCACTCCCAGGGGGCCGGGAACCTACGAGCAGTACTTC.

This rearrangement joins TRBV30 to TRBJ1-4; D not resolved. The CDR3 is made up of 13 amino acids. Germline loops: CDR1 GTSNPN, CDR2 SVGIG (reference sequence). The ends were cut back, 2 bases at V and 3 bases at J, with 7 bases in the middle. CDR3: CAWSPQANEKLFF. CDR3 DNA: TGTGCCTGGAGTCCTCAGGCTAATGAAAAACTGTTTTTT.

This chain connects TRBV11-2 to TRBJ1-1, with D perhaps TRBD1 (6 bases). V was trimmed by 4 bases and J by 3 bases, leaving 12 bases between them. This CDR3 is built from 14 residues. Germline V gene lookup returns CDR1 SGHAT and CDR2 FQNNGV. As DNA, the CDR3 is TGTGCCAGCAGCTCCGGAGAGGGGGACACTGAAGCTTTCTTT. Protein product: CASSSGEGDTEAFF.

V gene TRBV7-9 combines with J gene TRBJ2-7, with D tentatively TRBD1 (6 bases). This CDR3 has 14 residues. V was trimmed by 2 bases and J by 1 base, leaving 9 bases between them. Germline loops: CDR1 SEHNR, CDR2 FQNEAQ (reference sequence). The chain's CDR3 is CASSLPGESYEQYF. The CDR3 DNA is TGTGCCAGCAGCTTACCAGGGGAGTCCTACGAGCAGTACTTC.

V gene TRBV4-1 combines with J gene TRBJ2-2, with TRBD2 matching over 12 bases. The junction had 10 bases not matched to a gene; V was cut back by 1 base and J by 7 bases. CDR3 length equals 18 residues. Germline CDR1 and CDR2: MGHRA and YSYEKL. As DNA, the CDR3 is TGCGCCAGCAGCCAAGTCCCGACTAGCGGGGGCTGGGGCGGGGAGCTGTTTTTT. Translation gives CASSQVPTSGGWGGELFF.

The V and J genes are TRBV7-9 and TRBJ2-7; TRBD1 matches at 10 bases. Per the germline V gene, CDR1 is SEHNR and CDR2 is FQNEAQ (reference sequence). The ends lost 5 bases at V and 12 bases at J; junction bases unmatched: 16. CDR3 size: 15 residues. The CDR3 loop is CASSESGTGVWSSYF. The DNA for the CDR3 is TGTGCCAGCAGCGAAAGTGGGACAGGGGTTTGGTCTTCGTACTTC.

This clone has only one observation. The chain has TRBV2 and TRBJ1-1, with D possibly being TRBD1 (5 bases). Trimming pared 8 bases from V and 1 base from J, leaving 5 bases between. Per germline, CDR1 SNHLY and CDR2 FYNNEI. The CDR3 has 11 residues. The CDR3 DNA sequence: TGTGCCAGCCAGGGGAACACTGAAGCTTTCTTT. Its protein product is CASQGNTEAFF.

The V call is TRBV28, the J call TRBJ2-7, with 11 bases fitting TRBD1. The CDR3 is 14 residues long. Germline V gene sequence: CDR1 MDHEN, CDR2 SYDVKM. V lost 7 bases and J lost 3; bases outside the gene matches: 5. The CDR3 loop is CASIRTGGNYEQYF. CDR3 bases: TGTGCCAGCATCCGGACAGGGGGCAACTACGAGCAGTACTTC.

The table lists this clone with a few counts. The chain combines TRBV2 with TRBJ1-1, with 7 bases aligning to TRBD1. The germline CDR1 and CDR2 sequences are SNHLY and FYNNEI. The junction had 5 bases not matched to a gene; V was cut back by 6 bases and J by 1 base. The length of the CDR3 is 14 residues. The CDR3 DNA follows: TGTGCCAGCAGGTTGGGACAGCAGAACACTGAAGCTTTCTTT. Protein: CASRLGQQNTEAFF.

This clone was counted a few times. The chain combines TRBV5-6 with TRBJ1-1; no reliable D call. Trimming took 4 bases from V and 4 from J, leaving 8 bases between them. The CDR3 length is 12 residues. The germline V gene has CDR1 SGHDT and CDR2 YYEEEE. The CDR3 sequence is CASSNRGTEAFF. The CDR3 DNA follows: TGTGCCAGCAGCAACCGGGGCACTGAAGCTTTCTTT.

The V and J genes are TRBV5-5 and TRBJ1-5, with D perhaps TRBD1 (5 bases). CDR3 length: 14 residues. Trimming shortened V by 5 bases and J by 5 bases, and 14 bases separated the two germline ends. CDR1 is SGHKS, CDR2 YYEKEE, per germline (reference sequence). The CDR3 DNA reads TGTGCCAGCAGTTATACGGGGGTTGATCAGCCCCAGCATTTT. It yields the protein CASSYTGVDQPQHF.

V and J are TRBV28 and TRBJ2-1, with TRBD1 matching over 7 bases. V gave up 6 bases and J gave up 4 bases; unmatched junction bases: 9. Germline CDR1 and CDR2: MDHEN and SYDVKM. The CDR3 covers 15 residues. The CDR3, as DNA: TGTGCCAGCAGGAGGGGGCTCACCGCTTACAATGAGCAGTTCTTC. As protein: CASRRGLTAYNEQFF. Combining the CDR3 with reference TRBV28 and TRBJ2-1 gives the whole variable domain DVKVTQSSRYLVKRTGEKVFLECVQDMDHENMFWYRQDPGLGLRLIYFSYDVKMKEKGDIPEGYSVSREKKERFSLILESASTNQTSMYLCASRRGLTAYNEQFFGPGTRLTVL.

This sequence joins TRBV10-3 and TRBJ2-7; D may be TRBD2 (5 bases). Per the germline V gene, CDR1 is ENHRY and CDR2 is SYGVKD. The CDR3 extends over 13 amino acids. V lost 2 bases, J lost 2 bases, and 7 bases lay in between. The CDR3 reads CAISEGLTYEQYF. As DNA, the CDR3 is TGTGCCATCAGTGAGGGACTTACCTACGAGCAGTACTTC.

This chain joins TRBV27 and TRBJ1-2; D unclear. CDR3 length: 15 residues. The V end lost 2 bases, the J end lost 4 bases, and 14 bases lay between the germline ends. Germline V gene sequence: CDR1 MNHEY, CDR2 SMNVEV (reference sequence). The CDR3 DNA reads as TGTGCCAGCAGTTTAACTTCCCATCCCCTCTATGGCTACACCTTC. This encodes CASSLTSHPLYGYTF.

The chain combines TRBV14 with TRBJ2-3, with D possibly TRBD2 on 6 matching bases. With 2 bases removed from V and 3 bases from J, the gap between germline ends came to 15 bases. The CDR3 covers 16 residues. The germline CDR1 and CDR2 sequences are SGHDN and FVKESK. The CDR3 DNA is TGTGCCAGCAGCCAACAGGGTGGAGGGTGGACAGATACGCAGTATTTT. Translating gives CASSQQGGGWTDTQYF.

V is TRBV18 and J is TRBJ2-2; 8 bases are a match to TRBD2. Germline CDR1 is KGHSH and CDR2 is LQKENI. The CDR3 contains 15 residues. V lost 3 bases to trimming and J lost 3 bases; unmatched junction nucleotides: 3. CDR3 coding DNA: TGTGCCAGCTCACCCGGGAGGGACCACACCGGGGAGCTGTTTTTT. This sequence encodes CASSPGRDHTGELFF.